Following are 18 T cell receptor beta chains from one sample sequenced in a study of T cell repertoires in cytomegalovirus infection (dated by TCRdb to the late 2010s). For sequencing, an Illumina HiSeq 1500 was employed. The public reads were reanalyzed by TCRdb: fastp trimming at Q25, MiXCR alignment, in-frame beta chains only. Entries are consolidated by CDR3 protein sequence, retaining the most common genes and DNA. This sample has around 740,000 distinct CDR3 sequences in its table, and roughly a third of those were observed once. Roughly 2.8% of the sample comes from the top ten. Sequenced: PBMCs. The receptor set was obtained from a human donor in good health (CMV status not recorded). Some clones in this sample may be carry-over from other donors' samples.

Remarks on this clonotype: Germline is not matched at one junction end, which may reflect a read error. V gene TRBV6-6 combines with J gene TRBJ1-5, with no clear D. The CDR3 is 15 residues long. The germline V gene has CDR1 MNHNY and CDR2 SVGAGI (reference sequence). The CDR3 region is CASALAPGFNQPQNF. DNA of the CDR3: TGTGCCAGCGCTCTTGCCCCCGGGTTCAATCAGCCCCAGAATTTT.

To note about this clonotype: A much larger clone lies a single base off, so this may be a read error. As the CDR3 is not closed by the conserved phenylalanine or tryptophan, this likely results from a read error. The chain joins TRBV10-3 to TRBJ2-3; a possible D gene is TRBD1 (6 bases). V gave up 7 bases and J gave up 0 bases, with 8 bases separating them. The V gene's germline CDR1 is ENHRY and CDR2 SYGVKD. The CDR3 runs to 13 residues. CDR3 in amino acids: CAITTGSTDTQYV. The CDR3 bases are TGTGCCATCACCACAGGGAGCACAGATACGCAGTATGTT.

The table lists this clonotype with a few counts. Here the CDR3 DNA reads TGCGCCAGCAGCACCTGGACTAGCGGAGACACCGGGGAGCTGTTTTTT. It translates to CASSTWTSGDTGELFF. V is TRBV5-1 and J is TRBJ2-2; 10 bases are shared with TRBD2. The CDR3 runs 16 residues. V shed 4 bases and J 3 bases; nucleotides not matched to a gene: 6. From germline, CDR1 is SGHRS and CDR2 YFSETQ.

The V call is TRBV7-8, the J call TRBJ2-4; 9 bases agree with TRBD1. The V gene end was trimmed by 4 bases and the J gene end by 3 bases; junction bases not matched to a gene: 4. The CDR3 totals 15 residues. The germline V gene has CDR1 SGHVS and CDR2 FQNEAQ. The chain's CDR3 is CASSSEDRGKNIQYF. The CDR3 bases are TGTGCCAGCAGCTCCGAGGACAGGGGCAAAAACATTCAGTACTTC.

This clonotype has a count of ten or more. This chain connects TRBV4-1 to TRBJ2-5, with TRBD1 matching 7 bases. Per the germline V gene, CDR1 is MGHRA and CDR2 is YSYEKL. This CDR3 comprises 15 residues. V lost 2 bases, J lost 4 bases, and 7 bases stayed unmatched. The CDR3 is CASSQLMDRRETQYF. The CDR3 coding sequence is TGCGCCAGCAGCCAACTTATGGACAGGCGAGAGACCCAGTACTTC.

This clonotype came up once. The chain carries TRBV18 and TRBJ1-5, with D tentatively TRBD1 (5 bases). CDR3 length: 17 amino acids. Germline lookup yields CDR1 KGHSH and CDR2 LQKENI. The ends were cut back, 3 bases at V and 0 bases at J, with 15 bases in the middle. This chain's CDR3 is CASSPLGGGDSNQPQHF. Here the CDR3 DNA reads TGTGCCAGCTCACCTCTTGGGGGTGGGGATAGCAATCAGCCCCAGCATTTT.

The rearrangement links TRBV7-2 to TRBJ2-7; 10 nucleotides line up with TRBD2. V shed 5 bases and J 4 bases; nucleotides not matched to a gene: 8. The CDR3 runs 15 residues. CDR1 and CDR2 (germline): SGHTA, FQGNSA. The chain's CDR3 is CASSARTSGHYEQYF. DNA for the CDR3: TGTGCCAGCAGCGCCCGGACTAGCGGTCATTACGAGCAGTACTTC.

Details on this clonotype: As the CDR3 is not closed by the conserved phenylalanine or tryptophan, this likely results from a read error. It is unclear where the CDR3 begins or ends on the DNA, so no DNA is shown, and the CDR3 is as TCRdb lists it. This chain uses TRBV7-8 with TRBJ2-1; the table's D call, TRBD1, has no DNA check behind it. CDR1 is SGHVS, CDR2 FQNEAQ, per germline. The CDR3 spans 15 residues, counting both ends. CDR3 loop: CASSFGTGMPDEQFL.

This chain links TRBV19 with TRBJ2-1; 9 nucleotides line up with TRBD2. Germline V gene lookup returns CDR1 LNHDA and CDR2 SQIVND (reference sequence). Trimming removed 3 bases from V and 7 bases from J; junction bases left unmatched: 7. The CDR3 is 15 residues long. The CDR3 protein is CASSIAGGVANEQFF. The CDR3 coding sequence is TGTGCCAGTAGTATTGCGGGAGGGGTAGCTAATGAGCAGTTCTTC.

The V gene is TRBV20-1, the J gene TRBJ1-1; 10 nucleotides match TRBD1. The CDR3 totals 18 residues. Looked up from germline, CDR1 is DFQATT and CDR2 is SNEGSKA (reference sequence). Here the CDR3 reads CGFVRLRQGAVRNTEAFF. Here the CDR3 DNA reads TGCGGATTTGTACGCCTCAGACAGGGGGCGGTCCGGAACACTGAAGCTTTCTTT.

The sample holds a few counts of this clonotype. The chain recombines TRBV19 with TRBJ1-2; TRBD1 might be the D (6 bases). The length of the CDR3 is 16 residues. Germline CDR1 reads LNHDA; CDR2 reads SQIVND (reference sequence). With 4 bases removed from V and 7 bases from J, the gap between germline ends came to 22 bases. Written as DNA, the CDR3 is TGTGCCAGTAGTAGACCGGACAGCCGGATTTCTATTGGCTACACCTTC. It is translated as CASSRPDSRISIGYTF.

This clonotype was counted between two and nine times. The J gene is TRBJ2-7, the V gene TRBV11-2, with 8 bases lining up with TRBD2. V dropped 1 base and J dropped 3; count of bases not matched to a gene: 5. The CDR3 spans 15 residues. CDR1 SGHAT and CDR2 FQNNGV come from the germline V gene. The CDR3 region is CASSLGVAGFYEQYF. CDR3 in DNA: TGTGCCAGCAGCTTAGGGGTAGCGGGGTTCTACGAGCAGTACTTC. Together with reference TRBV11-2 and TRBJ2-7, the CDR3 gives the full variable domain: EAGVAQSPRYKIIEKRQSVAFWCNPISGHATLYWYQQILGQGPKLLIQFQNNGVVDDSQLPKDRFSAERLKGVDSTLKIQPAKLEDSAVYLCASSLGVAGFYEQYFGPGTRLTVT.

About this clonotype: Because the CDR3 is missing its conserved closing phenylalanine or tryptophan, this is likely a read error. The chain joins TRBV6-6 to TRBJ2-7; D assignment may be TRBD1 or TRBD2 (5 bases each). The CDR3 contains 13 residues. Trimming cost V 10 bases and J 5 bases, with 18 bases left between them. Per the germline V gene, CDR1 is MNHNY and CDR2 is SVGAGI (reference sequence). The CDR3 loop is CATTERDAHEQYL. The CDR3 DNA sequence: TGTGCCACCACTGAACGGGACGCCCACGAGCAGTACTTA.

To note about this clonotype: A single base separates this from a much larger clone, so it may be a read error. The V and J genes are TRBV4-1 and TRBJ2-7; D gene uncertain. CDR1 is MGHRA, CDR2 YSYEKL, per germline. The CDR3 has 15 amino acids. V shed 2 bases and J shed 2 bases, with 13 bases lying between them. The CDR3 here is CASSQQVCRPYEQYF. CDR3 in DNA: TGCGCCAGCAGCCAACAGGTCTGCAGACCCTACGAGCAGTACTTC.

This clonotype was found a few times. CDR3 in DNA: TGTGCCACCGCAACTAATGAAAAACTGTTTTTT. Protein product: CATATNEKLFF. The V call is TRBV28, the J call TRBJ1-4; D is ambiguous. Per the germline V gene, CDR1 is MDHEN and CDR2 is SYDVKM. V was trimmed by 10 bases and J by 0 bases, leaving 3 bases between them. The CDR3 runs to 11 residues.

The CDR3 DNA is TGTGCCAGCAGTTCCTCCGGATCGGAGACCCAGTACTTC. This codes for CASSSSGSETQYF. The gene calls are TRBV12-3 or TRBV12-4 and TRBJ2-5; no firm D call. The CDR3 covers 13 residues. The V and J ends lost 4 bases and 5 bases respectively, with 11 bases between them.

The rearrangement uses TRBV19 and TRBJ2-2; 12 bases map to TRBD2. Trimming at V came to 10 bases and at J to 5 bases, leaving 17 bases not matched to a gene. Germline values: CDR1 LNHDA, CDR2 SQIVND (reference sequence). The CDR3 runs 18 residues. DNA for the CDR3: TGTGCCATCAAGTATAGCCCACTAGCGGGAGGAGGAACCGGGGAGCTGTTTTTT. This sequence encodes CAIKYSPLAGGGTGELFF. Full variable domain (missing parts from reference TRBV19 and TRBJ2-2): DGGITQSPKYLFRKEGQNVTLSCEQNLNHDAMYWYRQDPGQGLRLIYYSQIVNDFQKGDIAEGYSVSREKKESFPLTVTSAQKNPTAFYLCAIKYSPLAGGGTGELFFGEGSRLTVL.

J is TRBJ2-7 and V is TRBV3-1; 10 bases align to TRBD1. This CDR3 comprises 16 residues. The V gene end was trimmed by 5 bases and the J gene end by 2 bases; junction bases not matched to a gene: 9. Germline lookup yields CDR1 LGHDT and CDR2 YNNKEL (reference sequence). CDR3: CASSSYRTGGTYEQYF. The DNA for the CDR3 is TGTGCCAGCAGCTCTTACAGGACAGGGGGAACCTACGAGCAGTACTTC.